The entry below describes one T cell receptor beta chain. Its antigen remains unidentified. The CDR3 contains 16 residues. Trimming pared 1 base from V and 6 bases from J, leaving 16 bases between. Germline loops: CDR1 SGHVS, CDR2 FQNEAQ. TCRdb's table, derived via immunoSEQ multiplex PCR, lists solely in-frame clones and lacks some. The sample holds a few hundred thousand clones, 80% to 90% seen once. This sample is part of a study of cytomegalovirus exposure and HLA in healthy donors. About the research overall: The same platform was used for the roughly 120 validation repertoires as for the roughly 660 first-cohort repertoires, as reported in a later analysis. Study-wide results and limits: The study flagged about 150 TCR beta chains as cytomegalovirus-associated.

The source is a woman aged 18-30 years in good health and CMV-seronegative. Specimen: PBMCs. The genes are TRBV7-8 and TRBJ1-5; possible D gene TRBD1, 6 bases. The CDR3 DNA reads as TGTGCCAGCAGCTTAGGCAGGGACACGGGCGGTCAGCCCCAGCATTTT. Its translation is CASSLGRDTGGQPQHF.